This TCR beta chain was captured in a study of blood T cell repertoires in COVID-19. Study-wide background: Acute and convalescent COVID-19 specimens originated in the United States, Italy and Spain.

Germline V gene lookup returns CDR1 KGHSY and CDR2 FQNENV. With 3 bases removed from V and 4 bases from J, the gap between germline ends came to 15 bases. The CDR3 length is 15 residues. As processed by the authors: Researchers report that nucleated cell counts were estimated from reference gene primer amplification. Some clones are missing from TCRdb's copy, which holds only in-frame ones; the method was immunoSEQ multiplex PCR. From that table come the V and J calls and clone size; the DNA was used to work out D and trimming. The data contain fewer than 400,000 clones, about 83% of them singletons.

The chain carries TRBV16 and TRBJ1-1; D perhaps matches TRBD1 (6 bases). The sequencing input was peripheral blood. The TCR was taken from a man between 25 and 39 years old with active or convalescent COVID-19. The CDR3 coding sequence is TGTGCCAGCAGCCAGAACAGGGAATCGGGCACTGAAGCTTTCTTT. Translation gives CASSQNRESGTEAFF.